Listed below are T cell receptor beta chains from one sample, sequenced in a study of T cells after yellow fever vaccination. MiXCR was run by TCRdb on the 5' RACE reads, yielding one entry per CDR3 protein. This repertoire shows 300,000 to 350,000 distinct CDR3 sequences, 3.5% to 4.5% found once; its top ten account for 19%. Here the sequenced sample was PBMCs, taken 15 days after the yellow fever booster vaccination. Receptor source: a man aged 18-30 years who received the YFV17D yellow fever vaccine. Both conserved end residues are trimmed from each CDR3. Fields, in order: CDR3 protein, V gene, CDR3 length.

ASSQATGLKSPLH	TRBV6-5	13
ASSQVWGEWHEQF	TRBV3-1	13
ASRPLAGGTDTQY	TRBV27	13
ASSTGRWDTEAF	TRBV19	12
ASSLAEETQY	TRBV5-1	10
ASSQDPRAGQETQY	TRBV4-3	14
ASSRQRSSYNEQF	TRBV7-2	13
ASSIRPSGTRSDTQY	TRBV5-6	15
ATSSGGGKETQY	TRBV7-2	12
ASSLPGHNNQPQH	TRBV7-2	13